This T cell receptor beta chain is drawn from a study of T-cell reconstitution after alpha-beta-depleted transplantation in children. Library preparation (for TCRbeta) was performed with unique molecular identifiers. TCRdb redid the calling of the PCR reads with MiXCR, one entry per CDR3 protein. The sample contains 80,000 or so distinct CDR3 sequences, around 14% of which appear only once. The germline V gene has CDR1 SGHTA and CDR2 FQGTGA. The CDR3 spans 13 residues. V lost 2 bases, J lost 7 bases, and 11 bases lay in between. Notes on the study in general: In patients about two months after transplant, alpha-beta T cells reportedly arose from several hundred expanded graft clones. Diversity and T-cell counts at one year after transplant derived mostly from new T cells.

About this clonotype: The target antigen is unknown.

The sample consisted of PBMCs, mostly from graft donor cells, taken 180 days after TCRalphabeta/CD19-depleted stem cell transplant. This TCR was recovered from a male patient under 10 years old who had a stem cell transplant for acute lymphoblastic leukemia, so the T cells may come from the graft donor. The rearrangement links TRBV7-3 to TRBJ1-2, with D possibly matching TRBD1 (5 bases). As DNA, the CDR3 is TGTGCCAGCAGCTTAGGGGGAGGTACTGGCTACACCTTC. This encodes CASSLGGGTGYTF.